Presented here are 25 T cell receptor beta chains from one specimen sequenced in a study of T cell responses to AZD1222 COVID-19 vaccine. Assay: immunoSEQ multiplex PCR; the TCRdb copy retains only in-frame clones and omits some. The sample shows some 150,000 clones, 85% of them seen only once. Sequencing used peripheral blood, obtained 28 days after the second dose of the MenACWY control vaccine. The receptors were gathered from an adult who received the MenACWY meningococcal vaccine as a control.

V usage is TRBV5-4 and J usage is TRBJ1-2; possibly TRBD1 for D (5 bases). Trimming cost V 1 base and J 9 bases, with 13 bases left between them. This CDR3 comprises 13 residues. Germline V gene lookup returns CDR1 SGHNT and CDR2 YYREEE (reference sequence). The CDR3 reads CASSLKRGYRYTF. In DNA form, the CDR3 reads TGTGCCAGCAGCTTGAAACGGGGGTATCGCTACACCTTC.

The chain is built from TRBV4-1 and TRBJ1-2; D not certain. CDR1 and CDR2 (germline): MGHRA, YSYEKL. The CDR3 spans 19 residues. V lost 1 base and J 0 bases, leaving 21 bases between the germline ends. The CDR3 DNA sequence: TGCGCCAGCAGCCAAGTCGATGGCCGTAGCAGTCTCACTAACTATGGCTACACCTTC. It translates to CASSQVDGRSSLTNYGYTF.

The chain recombines TRBV11-3 with TRBJ2-7; D gene ambiguous. The V gene lost 5 bases and the J gene lost 7 bases, with 9 bases spanning the gap. The length of the CDR3 is 11 residues. From germline, CDR1 is SGHNT and CDR2 YENEEA. CDR3 DNA sequence: TGTGCCAGCAGCGAGACTTCGGAGCAGTACTTC. The encoded protein is CASSETSEQYF.

This clone was seen once. The chain couples TRBV19 to TRBJ1-1; the D is unclear. The CDR3 sequence is 13 residues long. Germline V lookup: CDR1 LNHDA, CDR2 SQIVND (reference sequence). Trimming left V 2 bases short and J 1 base short, with 5 bases between. CDR3 DNA: TGTGCCAGTAGTATAATTGGGAACACTGAAGCTTTCTTT. Its protein product is CASSIIGNTEAFF.

The chain is built from TRBV28 and TRBJ2-6; D ambiguous. V was clipped by 5 bases and J by 0 bases, with 23 bases between them. CDR3 length: 20 amino acids. Looked up from germline, CDR1 is MDHEN and CDR2 is SYDVKM. CDR3 coding DNA: TGTGCCAGCAGTCTCCTCTTCGGGTCCGATTCTTCCTCTGGGGCCAACGTCCTGACTTTC. Protein sequence: CASSLLFGSDSSSGANVLTF.

This sequence joins TRBV30 and TRBJ1-5; possibly TRBD1 for D (5 bases). Trimming removed 1 base at V and 0 bases at J, with 10 bases between. In germline, CDR1 is GTSNPN, CDR2 SVGIG (reference sequence). The length of the CDR3 is 15 residues. CDR3 coding DNA: TGTGCCTGGAGTGCCCACGGGGGTAGCAATCAGCCCCAGCATTTT. Its translation is CAWSAHGGSNQPQHF. Using reference TRBV30 and TRBJ1-5 for the parts outside the CDR3, the full variable domain is SQTIHQWPATLVQPVGSPLSLECTVEGTSNPNLYWYRQAAGRGLQLLFYSVGIGQISSEVPQNLSASRPQDRQFILSSKKLLLSDSGFYLCAWSAHGGSNQPQHFGDGTRLSIL.

The chain couples TRBV7-9 to TRBJ2-5; TRBD1 matches at 8 bases. In germline, CDR1 is SEHNR, CDR2 FQNEAQ (reference sequence). The CDR3 runs to 13 residues. J lost 5 bases, V lost 5 bases, and 4 bases had no gene match. The CDR3 protein is CASSHYRGETQYF. The CDR3 DNA sequence: TGTGCCAGCAGCCACTACAGGGGGGAGACCCAGTACTTC.

The chain uses TRBV29-1 and TRBJ1-1, with unresolved D. Trimming removed 6 bases at V and 1 base at J, with 3 bases between. Germline V CDR1 and CDR2: SQVTM, ANQGSEA. There are 10 residues in the CDR3. The CDR3 protein is CSVWNTEAFF. In DNA, the CDR3 is TGCAGCGTGTGGAACACTGAAGCTTTCTTT. The full variable domain, in which reference TRBV29-1 and TRBJ1-1 provide the parts outside the CDR3, is SAVISQKPSRDICQRGTSLTIQCQVDSQVTMMFWYRQQPGQSLTLIATANQGSEATYESGFVIDKFPISRPNLTFSTLTVSNMSPEDSSIYLCSVWNTEAFFGQGTRLTVV.

This clone has only a few counts. The chain employs TRBV11-3 and TRBJ1-3; D call uncertain. CDR3 length equals 14 residues. The V end was cut by 5 bases, the J end by 0 bases, with 8 bases between. Germline V gene data show CDR1 as SGHNT and CDR2 as YENEEA. CDR3 nucleotide sequence: TGTGCCAGCAGCACGGGCCTCTCTGGAAACACCATATATTTT. It yields the protein CASSTGLSGNTIYF.

The genes are TRBV9 and TRBJ2-7; D remains ambiguous. Trimming shortened V by 4 bases and J by 7 bases, and 15 bases separated the two germline ends. Germline V lookup: CDR1 SGDLS, CDR2 YYNGEE. There are 13 residues in the CDR3. Here the CDR3 DNA reads TGTGCCAGCAGCCCGAGACCCTCTAAAGAGCAGTACTTC. It translates to CASSPRPSKEQYF. The whole variable domain, filled in from reference TRBV9 and TRBJ2-7, reads DSGVTQTPKHLITATGQRVTLRCSPRSGDLSVYWYQQSLDQGLQFLIQYYNGEERAKGNILERFSAQQFPDLHSELNLSSLELGDSALYFCASSPRPSKEQYFGPGTRLTVT.

The chain employs TRBV29-1 and TRBJ2-1, with D uncertain. V was clipped by 7 bases and J by 5 bases, with 6 bases between them. Germline CDR1 reads SQVTM; CDR2 reads ANQGSEA. The CDR3 runs to 10 residues. The CDR3 loop is CSAAHNEQFF. The CDR3 DNA sequence: TGCAGCGCTGCCCACAATGAGCAGTTCTTC.

The chain recombines TRBV27 with TRBJ1-5; weak D call: TRBD1 (6 bases). CDR3 length: 14 amino acids. Germline CDR1 MNHEY, CDR2 SMNVEV (reference sequence). The V and J ends lost 5 bases and 9 bases respectively, with 17 bases between them. CDR3 protein: CASSPRAGAWPQHF. The DNA of the CDR3 is TGTGCCAGCAGTCCAAGGGCAGGGGCATGGCCCCAGCATTTT.

This clone was counted a few times. This chain links TRBV19 with TRBJ2-7, with D unclear. V lost 4 bases and J 2 bases, leaving 9 bases between the germline ends. The CDR3 spans 13 residues. The germline CDR1 and CDR2 sequences are LNHDA and SQIVND (reference sequence). The CDR3 region has the DNA TGTGCCAGTAGTAGGGCCAGGCCCTACGAGCAGTACTTC. As protein: CASSRARPYEQYF.

The chain couples TRBV4-2 to TRBJ2-2; 13 positions agree with TRBD2. The CDR3 contains 18 residues. Germline assignment: CDR1 LGHNA and CDR2 YNFKEQ. The J segment lost 2 bases and the V segment lost 4 bases, leaving 7 bases of the junction unmatched. The DNA for the CDR3 is TGTGCCAGCAGCCCCAAACTAGCGGGAGGGACCAACACCGGGGAGCTGTTTTTT. Translated, it gives CASSPKLAGGTNTGELFF.

CDR3 coding DNA: TGTGCCAGCAGTAGGGTCGGGGGTAGCCAGCCCCAGCATTTT. Translation gives CASSRVGGSQPQHF. The V gene is TRBV6-5, the J gene TRBJ1-5, with a tentative D call TRBD1 (5 bases). This CDR3 region has 14 residues. Trimming left V 5 bases short and J 7 bases short, with 15 bases between. The V gene's germline CDR1 is MNHEY and CDR2 SVGAGI.

This chain links TRBV6-2 or TRBV6-3 with TRBJ2-7; D possibly matches TRBD1 or TRBD2 (5 bases each). The V end was cut by 4 bases, the J end by 6 bases, with 7 bases between. The CDR3 is made up of 11 amino acids. Germline V lookup: CDR1 MNHEY, CDR2 SVGEGT. The CDR3 DNA is TGTGCCAGCAGTTGGGGGTTCGAGCAGTACTTC. Translation gives CASSWGFEQYF.

The table lists this clone with a few counts. The rearrangement uses TRBV5-6 and TRBJ1-6, with unresolved D. Looked up from germline, CDR1 is SGHDT and CDR2 is YYEEEE. The V end was cut by 0 bases, the J end by 7 bases, with 8 bases between. The CDR3 covers 14 residues. The chain's CDR3 is CASSLAGRNSPLHF. For the CDR3, the DNA is TGTGCCAGCAGCTTGGCCGGGAGGAATTCACCCCTCCACTTT.

The chain is built from TRBV7-8 and TRBJ2-7; TRBD1 is a possible D gene (6 bases). V lost 4 bases and J 3 bases, leaving 13 bases between the germline ends. This CDR3 is built from 14 residues. CDR1 SGHVS and CDR2 FQNEAQ come from the germline V gene. The CDR3, as DNA: TGTGCCAGCAGCTCCGGGACAATAATCTACGAGCAGTACTTC. This sequence encodes CASSSGTIIYEQYF.

This chain links TRBV5-1 with TRBJ2-1; perhaps TRBD2 as D (5 bases). Germline V lookup: CDR1 SGHRS, CDR2 YFSETQ. V shed 0 bases and J shed 6 bases, with 7 bases lying between them. This CDR3 is built from 13 residues. CDR3 amino acids: CASSLGRGNEQFF. Written as DNA, the CDR3 is TGCGCCAGCAGCTTGGGTCGGGGCAATGAGCAGTTCTTC.

The rearrangement links TRBV5-8 to TRBJ1-1, with D perhaps TRBD1 (6 bases). The CDR3 runs 13 residues. The V and J ends lost 1 base and 6 bases respectively, with 10 bases between them. CDR1 SGHTS and CDR2 YDEGEE come from the germline V gene. DNA of the CDR3: TGTGCCAGCAGCTTGAACAGGGACGCTGAAGCTTTCTTT. Protein sequence: CASSLNRDAEAFF.

The chain combines TRBV28 with TRBJ1-5, with D perhaps matching TRBD1 (6 bases). V was pared by 4 bases and J by 5 bases, with 18 bases between. CDR3 length equals 16 residues. Germline V gene sequence: CDR1 MDHEN, CDR2 SYDVKM. The DNA for the CDR3 is TGTGCCAGCAGTTCGGTAACCTCAGGGGTCGATCAGCCCCAGCATTTT. This translates into CASSSVTSGVDQPQHF.

The chain is built from TRBV28 and TRBJ2-3; D not certain. Trimming left V 3 bases short and J 2 bases short, with 15 bases between. The CDR3 covers 16 residues. Germline values: CDR1 MDHEN, CDR2 SYDVKM. The CDR3 region is CASSFRYPNPTDTQYF. As DNA, the CDR3 is TGTGCCAGCAGTTTCAGGTACCCAAATCCCACAGATACGCAGTATTTT.

The table lists this clone with a count of one. CDR3 in DNA: TGTGCCAGCAGTCTCAGGGGGCTTGGGGCCAACGTCCTGACTTTC. Translation gives CASSLRGLGANVLTF. The J gene is TRBJ2-6, the V gene TRBV6-5; 8 bases are shared with TRBD1. V dropped 5 bases and J dropped 3; count of bases not matched to a gene: 3. The CDR3 spans 15 residues. Germline V lookup: CDR1 MNHEY, CDR2 SVGAGI.

The rearrangement joins TRBV27 to TRBJ2-5; 7 bases agree with TRBD1. The CDR3 is 15 amino acids. Per germline, CDR1 MNHEY and CDR2 SMNVEV (reference sequence). V dropped 1 base and J dropped 4; count of bases not matched to a gene: 6. CDR3 nucleotides: TGTGCCAGCAGTTTATATAGGGGGCGTCCAGAGACCCAGTACTTC. This sequence encodes CASSLYRGRPETQYF.

The chain couples TRBV18 to TRBJ1-1; no reliable D call. Germline assignment: CDR1 KGHSH and CDR2 LQKENI. The CDR3 extends over 14 amino acids. Trimming removed 3 bases at V and 1 base at J, with 9 bases between. The CDR3 bases are TGTGCCAGCTCACCCGAGGTGGGGAACACTGAAGCTTTCTTT. Protein: CASSPEVGNTEAFF.